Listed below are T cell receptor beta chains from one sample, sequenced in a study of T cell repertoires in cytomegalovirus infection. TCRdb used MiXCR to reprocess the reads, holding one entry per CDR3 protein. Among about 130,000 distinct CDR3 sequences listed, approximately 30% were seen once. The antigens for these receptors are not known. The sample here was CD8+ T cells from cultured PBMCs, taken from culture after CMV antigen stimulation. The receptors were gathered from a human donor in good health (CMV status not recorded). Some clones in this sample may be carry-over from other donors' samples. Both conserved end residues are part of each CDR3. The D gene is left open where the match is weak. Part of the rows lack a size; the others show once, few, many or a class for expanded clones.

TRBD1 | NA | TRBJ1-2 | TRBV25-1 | TGTGCCAGCAGTGAATCGGGGACAGGGCATGGCTACACCTTC | CASSESGTGHGYTF
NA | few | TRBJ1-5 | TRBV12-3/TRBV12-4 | TGTGCCAGCAGGCCTGGATGGAGCAATCAGCCCCAGCATTTT | CASRPGWSNQPQHF
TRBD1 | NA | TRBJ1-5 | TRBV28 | TGTGCCAGCAGAATATCCGGGACAGGGAGCCAGCCCCAGCATTTT | CASRISGTGSQPQHF
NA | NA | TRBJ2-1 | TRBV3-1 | TGTGCCAGCAGCCAAGATTTCCGTGAGGTGAGCAATGAGCAGTTCTTC | CASSQDFREVSNEQFF
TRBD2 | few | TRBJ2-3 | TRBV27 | TGTGCCAGCAGTTTAGTCGGGCGGGGGGCAGATACGCAGTATTTT | CASSLVGRGADTQYF
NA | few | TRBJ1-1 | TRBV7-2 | TGTGCCAGCAGCTTATTTTTGATGAACACTGAAGCTTTCTTT | CASSLFLMNTEAFF
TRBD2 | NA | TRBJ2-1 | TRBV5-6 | TGTGCCAGCAGCTCCTGGACTAGCGGGGACCACAATGAGCAGTTCTTC | CASSSWTSGDHNEQFF
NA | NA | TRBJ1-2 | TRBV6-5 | TGTGCCAGCAGTTACGGGCAGGGGAACTATGGCTACACCTTC | CASSYGQGNYGYTF
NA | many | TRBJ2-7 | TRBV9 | TGTGCCAGCAGCGTCAATCAACAGGGCTACGAGCAGTACTTC | CASSVNQQGYEQYF
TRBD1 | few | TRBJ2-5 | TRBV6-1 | TGTGCCAGCAGTCCGACAGGGGGCCAAGAGACCCAGTACTTC | CASSPTGGQETQYF
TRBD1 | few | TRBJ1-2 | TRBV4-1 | TGCGCCAGCAGCCAAGAACCCGGACAGGCCAGTAACTATGGCTACACCTTC | CASSQEPGQASNYGYTF